These 5 T cell receptor beta chains came from one sample sequenced in a study of Ad26.COV2.S vaccination and SARS-CoV-2 variants. Stated treatment: roughly 19 received Ad26.COV2.S at low or high dose, single or two shots; about 5 received placebo; per-sample allocation not given. It was on day 63 after the first vaccine or placebo injection that samples were taken. TCRdb's table, derived via immunoSEQ multiplex PCR, lists solely in-frame clones and lacks some. The sample records hundreds of thousands of clones, 86% being singletons. The specimen was peripheral blood, collected in a trial of Ad26.COV2.S vaccine versus placebo. The receptors here all came from a person between 18 and 59 years old who received the Ad26.COV2.S COVID-19 vaccine or a placebo.

This sequence joins TRBV10-3 and TRBJ2-1; D is possibly TRBD2 (5 bases). With 8 bases removed from V and 6 bases from J, the gap between germline ends came to 17 bases. This CDR3 has 14 residues. CDR1 ENHRY and CDR2 SYGVKD come from the germline V gene. The DNA of the CDR3 is TGTGCCATCGGCCACTTACTAGTTAGCAATGAGCAGTTCTTC. Its translation is CAIGHLLVSNEQFF.

J is TRBJ1-2 and V is TRBV28; unclear D gene. This CDR3 is built from 14 residues. V was clipped by 5 bases and J by 6 bases, with 16 bases between them. Germline V gene data show CDR1 as MDHEN and CDR2 as SYDVKM. The CDR3 sequence is CASSGGPRRDGYTF. The CDR3 nucleotides are TGTGCCAGCAGTGGTGGGCCCAGGAGGGATGGCTACACCTTC.

The chain combines TRBV2 with TRBJ2-7; TRBD1 might be the D (6 bases). Looked up from germline, CDR1 is SNHLY and CDR2 is FYNNEI. Trimming stripped 2 bases from V and 2 bases from J, with 10 bases between. This CDR3 comprises 14 residues. The CDR3 reads CASSEQGTPYEQYF. The CDR3 region has the DNA TGTGCCAGCAGTGAACAGGGGACCCCCTACGAGCAGTACTTC.

The genes are TRBV6-2 or TRBV6-3 and TRBJ2-5, with 10 nucleotides matching TRBD2. The V segment lost 4 bases and the J segment 5 bases; nucleotides outside the gene matches: 13. This CDR3 has 17 residues. Germline V gene data show CDR1 as MNHEY and CDR2 as SVGEGT. The CDR3 nucleotides read TGTGCCAGCAGTTCCCGGAAGTTAGCGGGAGGTGGGGAGACCCAGTACTTC. Translated: CASSSRKLAGGGETQYF.

The chain couples TRBV5-6 to TRBJ1-1, with D possibly being TRBD1 (5 bases). CDR1 is SGHDT and CDR2 is YYEEEE in the germline V gene. CDR3 size: 18 residues. The ends were cut back, 0 bases at V and 4 bases at J, with 22 bases in the middle. This CDR3 reads CASSLVRTATVGVTEAFF. The CDR3 nucleotides are TGTGCCAGCAGCTTGGTTCGGACGGCCACGGTAGGGGTCACTGAAGCTTTCTTT.